The entry below describes one TCR beta chain. What it binds is not known. Time point defined: baseline pretreatment blood. The treatment denotes: 15 Gy SBRT to primary tumor, nephrectomy 4 weeks later. After SBRT, blood was collected at 2 and 4 weeks, plus baseline. Germline-derived CDR1 and CDR2 are MNHNS and SASEGT. V lost 4 bases to trimming and J lost 1 base, with 10 bases between them. This CDR3 has 14 residues. This record comes from a study of radiation and T cells in renal cell carcinoma. Study overall: Nephrectomy followed 15 Gy stereotactic body radiation by 4 weeks.

Libraries were prepared by immunoSEQ multiplex PCR; TCRdb keeps only in-frame clonotypes and omits some of them. The profile shows 130,000 or so clones, 83% of them singletons. Broader study findings: From baseline, blood top tumor clonotypes peaked at 2 weeks post-radiation. Baseline intratumoral clonotype presence is unknown without pretreatment biopsies.

The rearrangement links TRBV6-1 to TRBJ1-1; D possibly corresponds to TRBD1 (6 bases). This receptor was taken from a woman in her fifties or sixties with renal cell carcinoma. Sequencing was performed on blood, taken from a patient whose treatment included radiotherapy and nephrectomy. CDR3 nucleotides: TGTGCCAGCAGTGGCAGGGGTCGGAACACTGAAGCTTTCTTT. This sequence encodes CASSGRGRNTEAFF.